Following are 10 T cell receptor beta chains from one sample sequenced in a study of cytomegalovirus exposure and HLA in healthy donors. This table comes from immunoSEQ multiplex PCR, and its TCRdb copy is limited to in-frame clones, with some not included. The repertoire has 56,000 or so clones, around nine tenths of them found once; the top ten carry around 1.1%. The sequencing sample was made of PBMCs. These receptors came from a young man in good health and CMV-seronegative.

This chain connects TRBV7-9 to TRBJ2-7; 9 positions agree with TRBD1. The germline gives CDR1 SEHNR, CDR2 FQNEAQ (reference sequence). This CDR3 comprises 13 residues. V shed 1 base, J shed 7 bases, and the junction held 2 bases outside the gene matches. The CDR3 region has the DNA TGTGCCAGCAGCTTAGAAGGGACAGGGGAGCAGTACTTC. It translates to CASSLEGTGEQYF. The full variable domain, its missing parts supplied by reference TRBV7-9 and TRBJ2-7, is DTGVSQNPRHKITKRGQNVTFRCDPISEHNRLYWYRQTLGQGPEFLTYFQNEAQLEKSRLLSDRFSAERPKGSFSTLEIQRTEQGDSAMYLCASSLEGTGEQYFGPGTRLTVT.

V is TRBV25-1 and J is TRBJ2-7; TRBD2 matches 7 bases. Germline-derived CDR1 and CDR2 are MGHDK and SYGVNS. This CDR3 spans 12 amino acids. V dropped 8 bases and J dropped 3; count of bases not matched to a gene: 4. The CDR3 coding sequence is TGTGCCAGCTCGGGGGGAGACTACGAGCAGTACTTC. Translating gives CASSGGDYEQYF.

This clone came up once. The chain carries TRBV29-1 and TRBJ1-2; the match to TRBD1 covers 7 bases. Germline V gene data show CDR1 as SQVTM and CDR2 as ANQGSEA. V trimming: 6 bases; J trimming: 5 bases; junction bases outside the gene matches: 9. There are 13 residues in the CDR3. The CDR3, as DNA: TGCAGCGTCCTCTCCGGGACAGCTTATGGCTACACCTTC. Its translation is CSVLSGTAYGYTF. Complete variable domain (other parts from reference TRBV29-1 and TRBJ1-2): SAVISQKPSRDICQRGTSLTIQCQVDSQVTMMFWYRQQPGQSLTLIATANQGSEATYESGFVIDKFPISRPNLTFSTLTVSNMSPEDSSIYLCSVLSGTAYGYTFGSGTRLTVV.

This chain connects TRBV7-8 to TRBJ2-1; TRBD1 might be the D (6 bases). The germline V gene encodes CDR1 SGHVS and CDR2 FQNEAQ. The CDR3 contains 16 residues. Trimming left V 1 base short and J 2 bases short, with 12 bases between. The CDR3, as DNA: TGTGCCAGCAGCTTAGGGGGGCGCGGACCCTACAATGAGCAGTTCTTC. Protein product: CASSLGGRGPYNEQFF.

This clone has a single count. The rearrangement uses TRBV28 and TRBJ2-7; 7 bases are a match to TRBD1. CDR3 length equals 16 residues. The trim removed 5 bases at V and 4 bases at J, leaving 14 bases unmatched. CDR1 is MDHEN, CDR2 SYDVKM, per germline. CDR3 sequence reads: CASSSRSGQRLYEQYF. CDR3 bases: TGTGCCAGCAGTAGTAGATCGGGACAGCGCTTATACGAGCAGTACTTC.

The chain carries TRBV6-6 and TRBJ2-1; D perhaps matches TRBD2 (6 bases). Germline CDR1 MNHNY, CDR2 SVGAGI (reference sequence). The length of the CDR3 is 16 residues. Trimming removed 7 bases from V and 0 bases from J, with 16 bases in between. The CDR3 coding sequence is TGTGCCAGCACCGCGGGACTGCCGAGCTCCTACAATGAGCAGTTCTTC. Translation gives CASTAGLPSSYNEQFF.

The V and J genes are TRBV6-5 and TRBJ2-1; 10 nucleotides agree with TRBD1. CDR3 length: 15 residues. Trimming took 6 bases from V and 1 from J; bases not matched to a gene: 3. The germline CDR1 and CDR2 sequences are MNHEY and SVGAGI. The CDR3 region has the DNA TGTGCCAGCAGCATGGGACAGGGGTCCTACAATGAGCAGTTCTTC. Amino acids: CASSMGQGSYNEQFF.

V is TRBV7-2 and J is TRBJ2-7; the D is unclear. CDR1 SGHTA and CDR2 FQGNSA come from the germline V gene. Trimming took 5 bases from V and 3 from J, leaving 17 bases between them. The CDR3 runs 15 residues. CDR3 coding DNA: TGTGCCAGCAGCCCCGCGACTCCCGTTTACTACGAGCAGTACTTC. Its translation: CASSPATPVYYEQYF. Complete variable domain (other parts from reference TRBV7-2 and TRBJ2-7): GAGVSQSPSNKVTEKGKDVELRCDPISGHTALYWYRQSLGQGLEFLIYFQGNSAPDKSGLPSDRFSAERTGGSVSTLTIQRTQQEDSAVYLCASSPATPVYYEQYFGPGTRLTVT.

The CDR3 coding sequence is TGCGCCAGCAGCCAAGAAGATAGCTCCTACGAGCAGTACTTC. It codes for CASSQEDSSYEQYF. The chain is built from TRBV4-3 and TRBJ2-7; D remains ambiguous. The CDR3 is made up of 14 amino acids. Germline V lookup: CDR1 LGHNA, CDR2 YSLEER. Trimming removed 0 bases from V and 0 bases from J, with 6 bases in between.

The chain joins TRBV27 to TRBJ2-5, with 8 bases identical to TRBD1. The J segment lost 1 base and the V segment lost 6 bases, leaving 4 bases of the junction unmatched. CDR1 MNHEY and CDR2 SMNVEV come from the germline V gene (reference sequence). CDR3 length equals 14 residues. The CDR3 DNA reads as TGTGCCAGCAGGACACAGGGGGTCCAAGAGACCCAGTACTTC. Translating it yields CASRTQGVQETQYF.